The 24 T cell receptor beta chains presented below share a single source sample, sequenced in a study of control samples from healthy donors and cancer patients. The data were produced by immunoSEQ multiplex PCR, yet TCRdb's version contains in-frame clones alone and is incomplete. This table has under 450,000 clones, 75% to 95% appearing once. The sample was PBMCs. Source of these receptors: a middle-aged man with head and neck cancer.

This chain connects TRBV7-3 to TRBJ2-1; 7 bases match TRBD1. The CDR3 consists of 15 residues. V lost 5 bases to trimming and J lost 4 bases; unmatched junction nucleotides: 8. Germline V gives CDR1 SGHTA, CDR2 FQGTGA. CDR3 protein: CASSTSGTDYNEQFF. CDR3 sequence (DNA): TGTGCCAGCAGCACCTCCGGGACAGATTACAATGAGCAGTTCTTC.

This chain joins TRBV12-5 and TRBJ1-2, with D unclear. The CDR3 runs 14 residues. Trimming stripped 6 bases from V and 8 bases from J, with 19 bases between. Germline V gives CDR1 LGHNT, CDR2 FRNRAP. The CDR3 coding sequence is TGTGCTAGTGGCTTATACGAATCTTCTGAAGGCTACACCTTC. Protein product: CASGLYESSEGYTF.

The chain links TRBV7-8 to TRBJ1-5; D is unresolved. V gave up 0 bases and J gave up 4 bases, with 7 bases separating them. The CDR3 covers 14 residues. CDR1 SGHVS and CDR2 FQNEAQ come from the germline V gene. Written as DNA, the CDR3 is TGTGCCAGCAGCTTAGCTGTGTTTAATCAGCCCCAGCATTTT. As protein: CASSLAVFNQPQHF.

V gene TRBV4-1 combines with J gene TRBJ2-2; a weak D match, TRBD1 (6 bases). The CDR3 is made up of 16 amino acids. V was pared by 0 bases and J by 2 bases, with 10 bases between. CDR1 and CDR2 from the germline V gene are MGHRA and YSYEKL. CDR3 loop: CASSQEIRGNTGELFF. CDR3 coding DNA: TGCGCCAGCAGCCAAGAGATCAGGGGCAACACCGGGGAGCTGTTTTTT.

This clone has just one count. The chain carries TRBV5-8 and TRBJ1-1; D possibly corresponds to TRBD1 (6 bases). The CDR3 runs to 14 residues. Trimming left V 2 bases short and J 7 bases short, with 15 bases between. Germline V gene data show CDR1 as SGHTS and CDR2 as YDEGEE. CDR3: CASSFSQGPLEAFF. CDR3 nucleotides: TGTGCCAGCAGCTTCTCCCAGGGGCCTCTTGAAGCTTTCTTT.

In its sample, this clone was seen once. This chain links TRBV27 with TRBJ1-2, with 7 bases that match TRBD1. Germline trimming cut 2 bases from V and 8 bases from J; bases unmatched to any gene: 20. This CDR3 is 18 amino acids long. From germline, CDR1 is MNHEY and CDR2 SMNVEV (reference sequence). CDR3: CASSLPTLNAGTVGGYTF. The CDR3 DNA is TGTGCCAGCAGTTTACCAACTCTTAATGCCGGGACAGTCGGCGGCTACACCTTC.

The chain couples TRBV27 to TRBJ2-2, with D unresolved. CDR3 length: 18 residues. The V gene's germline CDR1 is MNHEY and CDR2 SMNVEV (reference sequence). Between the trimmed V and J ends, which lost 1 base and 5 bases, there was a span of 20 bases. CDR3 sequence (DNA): TGTGCCAGCAGTTTATATCCCCTCGGGCGTCACGGAACCGGGGAGCTGTTTTTT. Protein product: CASSLYPLGRHGTGELFF.

This CDR3 reads CASRSTGPGVGYTF. CDR3 sequence (DNA): TGTGCCAGCAGATCCACGGGTCCAGGGGTTGGCTACACCTTC. J is TRBJ1-2 and V is TRBV2; D might be TRBD1 (6 bases). From germline, CDR1 is SNHLY and CDR2 FYNNEI. Trimming stripped 6 bases from V and 7 bases from J, with 18 bases between. The CDR3 has 14 amino acids.

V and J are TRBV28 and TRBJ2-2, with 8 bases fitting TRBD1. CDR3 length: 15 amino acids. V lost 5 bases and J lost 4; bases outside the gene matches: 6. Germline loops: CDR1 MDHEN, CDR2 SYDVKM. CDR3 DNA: TGTGCCAGCAGTCGCCGGGACAGGTTCACCGGGGAGCTGTTTTTT. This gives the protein CASSRRDRFTGELFF.

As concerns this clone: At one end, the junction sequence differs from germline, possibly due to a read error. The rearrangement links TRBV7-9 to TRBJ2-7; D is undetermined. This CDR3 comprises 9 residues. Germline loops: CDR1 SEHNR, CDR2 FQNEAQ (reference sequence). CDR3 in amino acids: CASSFRAAF. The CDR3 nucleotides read TGTGCCAGCAGCTTTCGAGCCGCTTTC.

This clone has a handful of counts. The CDR3 DNA is TGTGCCAGCAGTGTCGGAACCAGGGGGCCCTGGGATCAGCCCCAGCATTTT. It specifies CASSVGTRGPWDQPQHF. V is TRBV6-4 and J is TRBJ1-5; 8 bases agree with TRBD1. Germline values: CDR1 MRHNA, CDR2 SNTAGT. The CDR3 covers 17 residues. V was pared by 4 bases and J by 5 bases, with 13 bases of the junction left unmatched.

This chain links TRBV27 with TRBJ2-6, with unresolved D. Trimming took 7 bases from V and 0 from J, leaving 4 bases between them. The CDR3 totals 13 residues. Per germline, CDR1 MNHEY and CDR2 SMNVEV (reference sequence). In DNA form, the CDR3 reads TGTGCCAGCATTGGCTCTGGGGCCAACGTCCTGACTTTC. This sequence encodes CASIGSGANVLTF.

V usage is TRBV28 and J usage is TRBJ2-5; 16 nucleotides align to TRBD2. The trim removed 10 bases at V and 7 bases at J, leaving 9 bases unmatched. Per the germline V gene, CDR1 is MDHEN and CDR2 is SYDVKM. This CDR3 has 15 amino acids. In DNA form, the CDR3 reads TGTGCCACCAAGGGACTAGCGGGGGGGTCAGGGACCCAGTACTTC. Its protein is CATKGLAGGSGTQYF.

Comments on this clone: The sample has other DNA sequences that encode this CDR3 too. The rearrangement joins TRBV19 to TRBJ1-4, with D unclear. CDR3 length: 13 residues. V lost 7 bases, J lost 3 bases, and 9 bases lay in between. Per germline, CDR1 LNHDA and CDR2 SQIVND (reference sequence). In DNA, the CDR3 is TGTGCCAGTAATCGCAGCCCTAATGAAAAACTGTTTTTT. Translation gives CASNRSPNEKLFF.

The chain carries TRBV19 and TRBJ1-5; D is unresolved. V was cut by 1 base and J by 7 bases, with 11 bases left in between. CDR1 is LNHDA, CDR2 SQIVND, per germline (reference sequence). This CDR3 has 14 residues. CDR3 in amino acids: CASSIGASGQPQHF. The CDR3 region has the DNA TGTGCCAGTAGTATAGGGGCCAGTGGGCAGCCCCAGCATTTT. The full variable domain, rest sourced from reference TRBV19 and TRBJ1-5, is DGGITQSPKYLFRKEGQNVTLSCEQNLNHDAMYWYRQDPGQGLRLIYYSQIVNDFQKGDIAEGYSVSREKKESFPLTVTSAQKNPTAFYLCASSIGASGQPQHFGDGTRLSIL.

The CDR3 DNA reads as TGTGCCAGCAGTTTCAGAGACCTAGCCAAAAACATTCAGTACTTC. Protein sequence: CASSFRDLAKNIQYF. This chain connects TRBV28 to TRBJ2-4; unclear D gene. The V end lost 3 bases, the J end lost 0 bases, and 9 bases lay between the germline ends. Germline CDR1 and CDR2: MDHEN and SYDVKM. This CDR3 is 15 amino acids long.

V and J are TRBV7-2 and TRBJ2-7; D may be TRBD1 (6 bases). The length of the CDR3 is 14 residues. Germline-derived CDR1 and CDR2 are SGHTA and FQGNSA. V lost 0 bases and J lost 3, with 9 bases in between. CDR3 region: CASSLADRNYEQYF. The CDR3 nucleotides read TGTGCCAGCAGCTTAGCGGACAGAAACTACGAGCAGTACTTC.

CDR3 nucleotide sequence: TGTGCCAGTAGTATTGGACGGGCTGAAGCTTTCTTT. Translating gives CASSIGRAEAFF. V and J are TRBV19 and TRBJ1-1; D uncertain. CDR3 size: 12 residues. Trimming shortened V by 3 bases and J by 6 bases, and 8 bases separated the two germline ends. The germline CDR1 and CDR2 sequences are LNHDA and SQIVND (reference sequence).

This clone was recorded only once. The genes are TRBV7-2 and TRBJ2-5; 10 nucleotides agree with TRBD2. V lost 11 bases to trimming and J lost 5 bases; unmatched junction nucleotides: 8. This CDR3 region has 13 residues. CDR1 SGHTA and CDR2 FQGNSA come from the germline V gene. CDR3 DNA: TGTGCCTGTTCACTAGCGGGAAGGGAGACCCAGTACTTC. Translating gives CACSLAGRETQYF.

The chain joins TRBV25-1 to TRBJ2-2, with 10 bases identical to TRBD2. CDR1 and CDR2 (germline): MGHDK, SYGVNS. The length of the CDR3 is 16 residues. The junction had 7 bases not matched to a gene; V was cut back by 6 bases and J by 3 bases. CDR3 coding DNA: TGTGCCAGCAGCAAACTAGCGGGGATGTACACCGGGGAGCTGTTTTTT. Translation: CASSKLAGMYTGELFF.

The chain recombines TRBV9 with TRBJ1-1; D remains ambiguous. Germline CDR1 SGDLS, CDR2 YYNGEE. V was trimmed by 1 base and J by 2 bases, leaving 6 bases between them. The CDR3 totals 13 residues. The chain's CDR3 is CASSVSPNTEAFF. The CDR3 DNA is TGTGCCAGCAGCGTATCCCCAAACACTGAAGCTTTCTTT.

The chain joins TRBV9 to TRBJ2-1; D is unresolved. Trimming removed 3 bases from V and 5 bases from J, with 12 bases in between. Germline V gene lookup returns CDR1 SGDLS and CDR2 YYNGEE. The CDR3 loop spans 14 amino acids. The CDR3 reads CASSDTGSHNEQFF. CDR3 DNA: TGTGCCAGCAGCGATACGGGTTCCCACAATGAGCAGTTCTTC.

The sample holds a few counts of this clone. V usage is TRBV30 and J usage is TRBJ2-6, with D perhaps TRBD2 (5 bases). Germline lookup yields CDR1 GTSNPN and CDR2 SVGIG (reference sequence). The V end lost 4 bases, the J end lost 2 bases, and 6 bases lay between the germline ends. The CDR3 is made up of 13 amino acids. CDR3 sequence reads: CAWKLAGANVLTF. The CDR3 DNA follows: TGTGCCTGGAAACTAGCTGGGGCCAACGTCCTGACTTTC.

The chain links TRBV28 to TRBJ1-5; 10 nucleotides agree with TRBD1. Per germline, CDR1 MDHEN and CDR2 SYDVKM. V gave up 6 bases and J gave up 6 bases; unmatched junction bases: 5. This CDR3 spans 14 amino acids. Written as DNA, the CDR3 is TGTGCCAGCAGGGGACAGGGGAGCGGTCAGCCCCAGCATTTT. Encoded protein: CASRGQGSGQPQHF.